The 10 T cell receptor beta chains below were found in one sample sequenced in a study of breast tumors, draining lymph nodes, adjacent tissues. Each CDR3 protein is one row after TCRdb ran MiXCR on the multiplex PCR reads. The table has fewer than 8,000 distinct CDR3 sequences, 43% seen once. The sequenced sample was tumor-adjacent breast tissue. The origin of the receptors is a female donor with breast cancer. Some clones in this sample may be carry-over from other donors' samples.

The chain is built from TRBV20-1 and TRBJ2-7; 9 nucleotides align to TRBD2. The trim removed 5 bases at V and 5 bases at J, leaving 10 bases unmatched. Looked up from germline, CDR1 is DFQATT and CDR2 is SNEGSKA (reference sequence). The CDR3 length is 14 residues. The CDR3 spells CSARSGGNLHEQYF. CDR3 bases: TGCAGTGCTCGTAGCGGGGGAAACCTCCACGAGCAGTACTTC.

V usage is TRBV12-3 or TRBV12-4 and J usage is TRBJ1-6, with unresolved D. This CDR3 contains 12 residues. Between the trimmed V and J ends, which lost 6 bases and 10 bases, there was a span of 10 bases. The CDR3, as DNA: TGTGCCAGCAGCCTGGTGGGATCACCCCTCCACTTT. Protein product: CASSLVGSPLHF.

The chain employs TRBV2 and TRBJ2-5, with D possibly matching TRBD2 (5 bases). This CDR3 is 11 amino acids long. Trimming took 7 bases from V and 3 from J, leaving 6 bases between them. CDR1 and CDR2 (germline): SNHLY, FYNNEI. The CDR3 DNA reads TGTGCCAGCAAGGAGGAAGAGACCCAGTACTTC. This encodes CASKEEETQYF.

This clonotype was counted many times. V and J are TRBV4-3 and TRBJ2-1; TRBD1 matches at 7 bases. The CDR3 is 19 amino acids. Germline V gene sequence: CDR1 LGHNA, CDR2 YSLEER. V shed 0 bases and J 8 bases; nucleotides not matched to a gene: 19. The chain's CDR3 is CASSQDIGTGTVLSDEQFF. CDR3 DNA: TGCGCCAGCAGCCAAGATATTGGAACCGGGACAGTACTCAGCGATGAGCAGTTCTTC.

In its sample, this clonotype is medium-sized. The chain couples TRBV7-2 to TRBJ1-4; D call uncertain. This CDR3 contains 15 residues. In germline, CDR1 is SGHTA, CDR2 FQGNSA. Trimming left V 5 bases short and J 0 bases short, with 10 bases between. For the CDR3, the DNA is TGTGCCAGCAGCCTTTCGAAGCCAACTAATGAAAAACTGTTTTTT. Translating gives CASSLSKPTNEKLFF.

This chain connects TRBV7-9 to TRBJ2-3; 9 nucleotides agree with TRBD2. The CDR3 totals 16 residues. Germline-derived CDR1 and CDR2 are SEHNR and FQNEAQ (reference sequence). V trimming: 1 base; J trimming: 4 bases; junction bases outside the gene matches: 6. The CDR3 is CASSLDAGGQADTQYF. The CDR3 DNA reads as TGTGCCAGCAGCTTAGATGCGGGGGGGCAAGCAGATACGCAGTATTTT.

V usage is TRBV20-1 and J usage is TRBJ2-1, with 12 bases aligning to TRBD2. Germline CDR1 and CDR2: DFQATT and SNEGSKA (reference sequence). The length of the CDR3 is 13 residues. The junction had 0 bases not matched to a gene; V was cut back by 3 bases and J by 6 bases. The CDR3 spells CSARGLAGNEQFF. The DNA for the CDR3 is TGCAGTGCTAGGGGACTAGCGGGCAATGAGCAGTTCTTC.

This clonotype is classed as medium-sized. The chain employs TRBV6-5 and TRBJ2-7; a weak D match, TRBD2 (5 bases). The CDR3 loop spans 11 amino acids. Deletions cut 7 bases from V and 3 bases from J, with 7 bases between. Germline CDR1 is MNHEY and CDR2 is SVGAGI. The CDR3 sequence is CASTEGYEQYF. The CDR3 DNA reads TGTGCCAGCACTGAGGGCTACGAGCAGTACTTC.

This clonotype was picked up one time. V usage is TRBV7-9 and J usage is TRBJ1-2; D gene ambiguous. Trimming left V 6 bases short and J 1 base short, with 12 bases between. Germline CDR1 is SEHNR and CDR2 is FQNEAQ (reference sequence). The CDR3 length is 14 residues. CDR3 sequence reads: CASRPLTDNYGYTF. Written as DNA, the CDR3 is TGTGCCAGCAGACCATTGACGGATAACTATGGCTACACCTTC.

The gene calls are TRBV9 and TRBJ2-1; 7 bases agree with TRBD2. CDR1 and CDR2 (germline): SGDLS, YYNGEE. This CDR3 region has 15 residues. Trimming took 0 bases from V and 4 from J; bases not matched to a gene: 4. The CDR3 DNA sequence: TGTGCCAGCAGCGTAGACACTAGCGCATACAATGAGCAGTTCTTC. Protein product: CASSVDTSAYNEQFF. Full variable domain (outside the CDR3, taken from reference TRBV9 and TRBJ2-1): DSGVTQTPKHLITATGQRVTLRCSPRSGDLSVYWYQQSLDQGLQFLIQYYNGEERAKGNILERFSAQQFPDLHSELNLSSLELGDSALYFCASSVDTSAYNEQFFGPGTRLTVL.